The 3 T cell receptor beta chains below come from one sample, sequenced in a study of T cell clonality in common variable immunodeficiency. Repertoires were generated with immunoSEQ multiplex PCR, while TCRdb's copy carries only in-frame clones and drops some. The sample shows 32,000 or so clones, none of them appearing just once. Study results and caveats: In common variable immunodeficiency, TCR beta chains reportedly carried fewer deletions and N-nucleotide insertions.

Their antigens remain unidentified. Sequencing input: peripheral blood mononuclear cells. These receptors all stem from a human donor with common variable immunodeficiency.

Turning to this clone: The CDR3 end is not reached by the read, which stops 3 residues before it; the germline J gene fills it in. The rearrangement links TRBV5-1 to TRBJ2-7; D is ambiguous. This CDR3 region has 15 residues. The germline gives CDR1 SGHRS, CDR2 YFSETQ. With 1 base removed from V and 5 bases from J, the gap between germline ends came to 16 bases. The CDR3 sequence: CASSLTSDHTHEQYF. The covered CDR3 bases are TGCGCCAGCAGCTTGACCTCAGATCATACGCACGAG. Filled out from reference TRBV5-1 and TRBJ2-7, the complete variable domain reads KAGVTQTPRYLIKTRGQQVTLSCSPISGHRSVSWYQQTPGQGLQFLFEYFSETQRNKGNFPGRFSGRQFSNSRSEMNVSTLELGDSALYLCASSLTSDHTHEQYFGPGTRLTVT.

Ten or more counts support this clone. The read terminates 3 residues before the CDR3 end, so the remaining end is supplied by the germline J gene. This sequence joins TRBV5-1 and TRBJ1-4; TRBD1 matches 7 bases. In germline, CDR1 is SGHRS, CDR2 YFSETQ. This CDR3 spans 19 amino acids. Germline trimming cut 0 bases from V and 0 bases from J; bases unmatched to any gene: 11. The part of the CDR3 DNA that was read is TGCGCCAGCAGCTTGGACCCCTTCCGACAGGGCTCAACTAATGAAAAA. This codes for CASSLDPFRQGSTNEK. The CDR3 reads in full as CASSLDPFRQGSTNEKLFF. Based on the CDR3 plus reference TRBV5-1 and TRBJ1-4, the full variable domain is KAGVTQTPRYLIKTRGQQVTLSCSPISGHRSVSWYQQTPGQGLQFLFEYFSETQRNKGNFPGRFSGRQFSNSRSEMNVSTLELGDSALYLCASSLDPFRQGSTNEKLFFGSGTQLSVL.

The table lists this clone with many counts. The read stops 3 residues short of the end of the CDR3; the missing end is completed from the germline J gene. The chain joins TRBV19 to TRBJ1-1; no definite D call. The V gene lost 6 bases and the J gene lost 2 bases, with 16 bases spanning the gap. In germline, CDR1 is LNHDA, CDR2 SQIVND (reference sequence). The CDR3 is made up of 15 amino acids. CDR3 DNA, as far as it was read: TGTGCCAGTAGCACCGCAGCGGGAGCAAACACTGAA. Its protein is CASSTAAGANTE. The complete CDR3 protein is CASSTAAGANTEAFF.